This TCR beta chain appears in the sequencing data of a study of blood T cell repertoires in COVID-19. Across the study: The United States, Italy and Spain supplied acute and convalescent COVID-19 samples. Sources were T cells, B-cell-depleted T cells, or PBMCs; the material itself was cDNA or gDNA.

Germline CDR1 SGHRS, CDR2 YFSETQ. The CDR3 totals 16 residues. The trim removed 2 bases at V and 0 bases at J, leaving 6 bases unmatched. Per the original data handling: How many nucleated cells were present was estimated from reference gene primer amplification. TCRdb's copy holds only in-frame clones and misses some; the assay was immunoSEQ multiplex PCR. That table furnishes V, J and clone size, whereas the DNA furnished D and trimming. The sample has fewer than 450,000 clones, under 95% seen once. The specimen was peripheral blood. The chain is built from TRBV5-1 and TRBJ2-3; TRBD1 matches at 7 bases. This TCR derives from a woman in her late teens or twenties who had recovered from COVID-19. CDR3 in DNA: TGCGCCAGCAGCTTCTCAACAGGGGCGAGCACAGATACGCAGTATTTT. Protein: CASSFSTGASTDTQYF.